The 13 T cell receptor beta chains in this list originate from one sample, sequenced in a study of read filtering for tumor transcriptome and immune sequencing. Molecular barcoded adaptors covering alpha/delta and beta/gamma chains were used on approximately 400 ng RNA. TCRdb recomputed calls from the reads with MiXCR, one row per CDR3 protein. Of 35,000 to 40,000 distinct CDR3 sequences in the sample, about 13% were seen once. The specimen was a population of CD138-negative cells sorted from bone marrow. The receptors come from a donor aged 40 or over with multiple myeloma.

Notes on this clonotype: Because the CDR3's place on the DNA is in doubt, the DNA is left out and the CDR3 is given as listed by TCRdb. The chain is built from TRBV4-2 and TRBJ2-6; the D call in the table, TRBD2, was not verified against the DNA. Ends included, the CDR3 has 18 residues. Germline lookup yields CDR1 LGHNA and CDR2 YNFKEQ. The CDR3 reads CASSQDLLVGAGANVLPF.

This clonotype was detected many times. V is TRBV3-1 and J is TRBJ2-7; the D gene is possibly TRBD2 (5 bases). Trimming cost V 4 bases and J 2 bases, with 12 bases left between them. There are 14 residues in the CDR3. Germline V gene lookup returns CDR1 LGHDT and CDR2 YNNKEL (reference sequence). The CDR3 reads CASSREGPPYEQYF. CDR3 coding DNA: TGTGCCAGCAGCCGAGAGGGTCCCCCCTACGAGCAGTACTTC.

This clonotype was observed a handful of times. The V call is TRBV12-3 or TRBV12-4, the J call TRBJ2-4, with D unresolved. This CDR3 region has 14 residues. V shed 0 bases and J shed 0 bases, with 3 bases lying between them. The CDR3 DNA is TGTGCCAGCAGTTTAGCGGGAGCCAAAAACATTCAGTACTTC. It codes for CASSLAGAKNIQYF.

This clonotype came up many times. This chain joins TRBV10-3 and TRBJ1-2; 9 bases align to TRBD1. CDR1 and CDR2 from the germline V gene are ENHRY and SYGVKD. The CDR3 is made up of 14 amino acids. V lost 4 bases to trimming and J lost 2 bases; unmatched junction nucleotides: 2. CDR3 loop: CAISGGQGNYGYTF. The CDR3 bases are TGTGCCATCAGTGGAGGACAGGGGAACTATGGCTACACCTTC.

This clonotype has at least ten counts. The chain uses TRBV12-3 or TRBV12-4 and TRBJ2-7; TRBD1 or TRBD2 may be the D gene (5 bases each). Trimming took 5 bases from V and 3 from J, leaving 14 bases between them. This CDR3 is 14 amino acids long. The CDR3 DNA sequence: TGTGCCAGCAGTACTGGGGACGGAAGCTACGAGCAGTACTTC. It is translated as CASSTGDGSYEQYF.

This clonotype occurred many times. The genes are TRBV29-1 and TRBJ1-5, with 9 positions matching TRBD1. V gave up 8 bases and J gave up 0 bases; unmatched junction bases: 14. The V gene's germline CDR1 is SQVTM and CDR2 ANQGSEA. This CDR3 comprises 17 residues. The CDR3 is CSPLDRDRDYSNQPQHF. Here the CDR3 DNA reads TGCAGCCCCCTCGACCGGGACAGGGATTATAGCAATCAGCCCCAGCATTTT.

This clonotype appeared a few times. At one end the junction does not follow the germline gene, possibly because of a read error. The rearrangement links TRBV28 to TRBJ1-5; 7 bases match TRBD1. The V gene's germline CDR1 is MDHEN and CDR2 SYDVKM. The CDR3 loop spans 15 amino acids. The CDR3 sequence is CAGSANRGSNQPQHF. The CDR3 DNA sequence: TGTGCCGGCAGTGCCAACAGGGGAAGCAATCAGCCCCAGCATTTT. Full variable domain (remainder filled in from reference TRBV28 and TRBJ1-5): DVKVTQSSRYLVKRTGEKVFLECVQDMDHENMFWYRQDPGLGLRLIYFSYDVKMKEKGDIPEGYSVSREKKERFSLILESASTNQTSMYLCAGSANRGSNQPQHFGDGTRLSIL.

In its sample, this clonotype was seen once. At one of its ends the junction is not consistent with the germline gene, which may arise from a read error. The V and J genes are TRBV7-9 and TRBJ2-1; D unclear. The CDR3 has 12 residues. From germline, CDR1 is SEHNR and CDR2 FQNEAQ (reference sequence). CDR3 sequence: CASGSSYNEQFF. The DNA for the CDR3 is TGTGCCAGCGGCTCCTCATACAATGAGCAATTCTTC.

This clonotype has a count of ten or more. The chain couples TRBV3-1 to TRBJ1-2, with unresolved D. The CDR3 runs 12 residues. Germline V gene lookup returns CDR1 LGHDT and CDR2 YNNKEL (reference sequence). V gave up 0 bases and J gave up 9 bases, with 8 bases separating them. The CDR3 sequence: CASSQEAGSYTF. In nucleotides, the CDR3 is TGTGCCAGCAGCCAAGAAGCGGGAAGCTACACCTTC.

This clonotype was counted at least ten times. The V call is TRBV5-4, the J call TRBJ2-1, with D maybe TRBD2 (6 bases). Looked up from germline, CDR1 is SGHNT and CDR2 is YYREEE (reference sequence). V dropped 2 bases and J dropped 4 bases, with 7 bases sitting between them. The CDR3 length is 13 residues. Here the CDR3 reads CASSFGGYNEQFF. CDR3 coding DNA: TGTGCCAGCAGCTTCGGGGGATACAATGAGCAGTTCTTC.

There are many counts of this clonotype. At one boundary the junction diverges from the germline segment, which might be a read error. The chain uses TRBV28 and TRBJ2-7, with a possible D match to TRBD1 (6 bases). The germline CDR1 and CDR2 sequences are MDHEN and SYDVKM. CDR3 size: 14 residues. The CDR3 DNA reads TGTGCCAGCACCCCGCTACAGGGAATCTACGAGCGGTACTTC. As protein: CASTPLQGIYERYF.

This clonotype showed up many times. The chain is built from TRBV12-3 or TRBV12-4 and TRBJ1-2; D might be TRBD1 (6 bases). Trimming took 6 bases from V and 2 from J, leaving 13 bases between them. CDR3 size: 14 residues. The CDR3 sequence: CASSPPGQNYGYTF. Written as DNA, the CDR3 is TGTGCCAGCAGCCCTCCGGGACAAAACTATGGCTACACCTTC.

This clonotype was picked up a small number of times. The rearrangement uses TRBV28 and TRBJ1-5; D not certain. V was trimmed by 3 bases and J by 1 base, leaving 10 bases between them. Germline V gene sequence: CDR1 MDHEN, CDR2 SYDVKM. The CDR3 sequence is 15 residues long. This CDR3 is CASSLTTPSNQPQHF. Here the CDR3 DNA reads TGTGCCAGCAGTTTGACGACGCCGAGCAATCAGCCCCAGCATTTT.